This entry lists 30 T cell receptor beta chains sequenced from one sample in a study of blood T cell repertoires in COVID-19. The assay was immunoSEQ multiplex PCR, and TCRdb's table has in-frame clones only and misses some. The table includes around 220,000 clones, 84% detected once. Specimen: peripheral blood. The receptors were gathered from a man in his thirties or forties with active or convalescent COVID-19.

This sequence joins TRBV28 and TRBJ1-3; D gene unclear. The CDR3 is 11 amino acids. V dropped 6 bases and J dropped 7 bases, with 7 bases sitting between them. Germline V gives CDR1 MDHEN, CDR2 SYDVKM. In nucleotides, the CDR3 is TGTGCCAGCAGCTCCCCGAACACCATATATTTT. It is translated as CASSSPNTIYF.

The V and J genes are TRBV24-1 and TRBJ2-5; 8 bases fit TRBD1. CDR3 length: 15 residues. Germline CDR1 reads KGHDR; CDR2 reads SFDVKD. The V and J ends lost 3 bases and 5 bases, in that order; junction bases with no gene match: 7. The CDR3 is CATSDATGAVETQYF. In nucleotides, the CDR3 is TGTGCCACCAGTGATGCGACAGGGGCGGTGGAGACCCAGTACTTC.

In this sample, this clone turned up once. The V gene is TRBV24-1, the J gene TRBJ2-3; 7 bases are shared with TRBD1. Germline V CDR1 and CDR2: KGHDR, SFDVKD. The CDR3 is 15 residues long. The V gene end was trimmed by 3 bases and the J gene end by 6 bases; junction bases not matched to a gene: 8. DNA of the CDR3: TGTGCCACCAGTGATCGGACAGGCCCTGGGGATACGCAGTATTTT. Its protein product is CATSDRTGPGDTQYF.

The chain couples TRBV6-5 to TRBJ1-6; the D is unclear. This CDR3 spans 12 amino acids. V lost 4 bases and J 11 bases, leaving 9 bases between the germline ends. Germline-derived CDR1 and CDR2 are MNHEY and SVGAGI. CDR3 loop: CASSFPRAPLHF. CDR3 in DNA: TGTGCCAGCAGTTTCCCTCGGGCACCCCTCCACTTT.

V is TRBV4-3 and J is TRBJ2-6; no clear D gene. The V gene lost 1 base and the J gene lost 4 bases, with 17 bases spanning the gap. There are 18 residues in the CDR3. The V gene's germline CDR1 is LGHNA and CDR2 YSLEER. DNA for the CDR3: TGCGCCAGCAGCCAAGGTGCCCTCGTCCCCGGGGGGGCCAACGTCCTGACTTTC. This gives the protein CASSQGALVPGGANVLTF.

This clone was recorded only once. The chain has TRBV6-2 or TRBV6-3 and TRBJ2-2, with D hard to call. CDR3 size: 13 residues. Per the germline V gene, CDR1 is MNHEY and CDR2 is SVGEGT. Trimming took 5 bases from V and 3 from J, leaving 7 bases between them. CDR3 bases: TGTGCCAGCAGTCTACCATACACCGGGGAGCTGTTTTTT. Protein sequence: CASSLPYTGELFF.

The gene calls are TRBV5-4 and TRBJ1-6, with 7 bases matching TRBD1. CDR1 SGHNT and CDR2 YYREEE come from the germline V gene (reference sequence). Trimming cost V 5 bases and J 6 bases; bases outside gene matches: 8. This CDR3 region has 15 residues. The CDR3: CASRMGGQRNSPLHF. CDR3 bases: TGTGCCAGCAGAATGGGGGGACAGCGTAATTCACCCCTCCACTTT.

The rearrangement uses TRBV6-2 or TRBV6-3 and TRBJ1-5; D is perhaps TRBD1 (5 bases). Germline lookup yields CDR1 MNHEY and CDR2 SVGEGT. V lost 5 bases and J 4 bases, leaving 9 bases between the germline ends. This CDR3 comprises 13 residues. Here the CDR3 DNA reads TGTGCCAGCAGTCGCGGGGGGAATCAGCCCCAGCATTTT. Translated, it gives CASSRGGNQPQHF.

This clone was seen a single time. The rearrangement links TRBV7-2 to TRBJ2-1; the match to TRBD2 covers 10 bases. The trim removed 6 bases at V and 3 bases at J, leaving 5 bases unmatched. This CDR3 is 15 amino acids long. From germline, CDR1 is SGHTA and CDR2 FQGNSA. The CDR3 region is CASSSGLADYNEQFF. CDR3 in DNA: TGTGCCAGCAGTTCTGGACTAGCGGACTACAATGAGCAGTTCTTC.

The chain is built from TRBV28 and TRBJ2-7, with TRBD2 matching 10 bases. With 10 bases clipped from V and 4 bases from J, the junction kept 10 bases outside the gene matches. This CDR3 spans 14 amino acids. Per germline, CDR1 MDHEN and CDR2 SYDVKM. The CDR3 bases are TGTGCCACCCACCCGGGACTAGCGAGGTACGAGCAGTACTTC. Its protein product is CATHPGLARYEQYF.

V usage is TRBV7-9 and J usage is TRBJ1-2, with D possibly being TRBD1 (5 bases). Trimming shortened V by 8 bases and J by 3 bases, and 7 bases separated the two germline ends. There are 11 residues in the CDR3. CDR1 is SEHNR and CDR2 is FQNEAQ in the germline V gene (reference sequence). CDR3 bases: TGTGCCAGCGGAGGGGACTATGGCTACACCTTC. Translated, it gives CASGGDYGYTF. Full variable domain (remainder filled in from reference TRBV7-9 and TRBJ1-2): DTGVSQNPRHKITKRGQNVTFRCDPISEHNRLYWYRQTLGQGPEFLTYFQNEAQLEKSRLLSDRFSAERPKGSFSTLEIQRTEQGDSAMYLCASGGDYGYTFGSGTRLTVV.

This chain uses TRBV28 with TRBJ1-3; possibly TRBD1 for D (5 bases). V was trimmed by 6 bases and J by 4 bases, leaving 16 bases between them. This CDR3 comprises 15 residues. Germline assignment: CDR1 MDHEN and CDR2 SYDVKM. Here the CDR3 DNA reads TGTGCCAGCAGCCCTGGAGGGGAATCCGGAAACACCATATATTTT. Its protein is CASSPGGESGNTIYF.

The chain uses TRBV28 and TRBJ2-7, with D unresolved. The CDR3 is 12 amino acids. V lost 10 bases to trimming and J lost 2 bases, with 12 bases between them. Germline values: CDR1 MDHEN, CDR2 SYDVKM. The CDR3 DNA reads as TGTGCCACCAATGCGCAGGCCTACGAGCAGTACTTC. Translated: CATNAQAYEQYF. Together with reference TRBV28 and TRBJ2-7, the CDR3 gives the full variable domain: DVKVTQSSRYLVKRTGEKVFLECVQDMDHENMFWYRQDPGLGLRLIYFSYDVKMKEKGDIPEGYSVSREKKERFSLILESASTNQTSMYLCATNAQAYEQYFGPGTRLTVT.

This clone occurred once. The CDR3 sequence is CASSIQGSGRRYNEQFF. The CDR3 nucleotides read TGTGCCAGTAGTATCCAGGGTAGCGGGAGGAGGTACAATGAGCAGTTCTTC. The chain is built from TRBV19 and TRBJ2-1; 10 bases agree with TRBD2. The CDR3 totals 17 residues. Germline assignment: CDR1 LNHDA and CDR2 SQIVND (reference sequence). With 3 bases clipped from V and 4 bases from J, the junction kept 9 bases outside the gene matches.

The gene calls are TRBV19 and TRBJ2-5; 9 bases are a match to TRBD1. CDR3 length equals 14 residues. Unmatched junction bases numbered 8, after V lost 5 bases and J lost 7 bases. Germline V CDR1 and CDR2: LNHDA, SQIVND (reference sequence). CDR3 coding DNA: TGTGCCAGTAGTCTCGGGACAGGGAGGGGGACCCAGTACTTC. It translates to CASSLGTGRGTQYF. The whole variable domain, filled in from reference TRBV19 and TRBJ2-5, reads DGGITQSPKYLFRKEGQNVTLSCEQNLNHDAMYWYRQDPGQGLRLIYYSQIVNDFQKGDIAEGYSVSREKKESFPLTVTSAQKNPTAFYLCASSLGTGRGTQYFGPGTRLLVL.

The gene calls are TRBV29-1 and TRBJ2-2, with unresolved D. The ends were cut back, 5 bases at V and 1 base at J, with 8 bases in the middle. This CDR3 is 13 amino acids long. CDR1 and CDR2 from the germline V gene are SQVTM and ANQGSEA. The CDR3 sequence: CSVNDKNTGELFF. The CDR3 nucleotides are TGCAGCGTTAACGACAAGAACACCGGGGAGCTGTTTTTT.

The CDR3 region is CASSLADRGLKIYGYTF. CDR3 sequence (DNA): TGTGCCAGCAGTTTAGCCGACAGGGGGCTTAAGATCTATGGCTACACCTTC. The chain carries TRBV28 and TRBJ1-2, with TRBD1 matching over 10 bases. CDR1 and CDR2 (germline): MDHEN, SYDVKM. The V gene end was trimmed by 2 bases and the J gene end by 4 bases; junction bases not matched to a gene: 10. This CDR3 contains 17 residues.

The CDR3 DNA is TGTGCCTGGAGTGGCAGGGTGAGGGAAAAACTGTTTTTT. Residues: CAWSGRVREKLFF. The V and J genes are TRBV30 and TRBJ1-4, with D perhaps TRBD1 (5 bases). Trimming pared 1 base from V and 8 bases from J, leaving 11 bases between. Germline CDR1 reads GTSNPN; CDR2 reads SVGIG (reference sequence). The length of the CDR3 is 13 residues.

The chain carries TRBV19 and TRBJ2-5; D is perhaps TRBD2 (6 bases). Trimming stripped 6 bases from V and 5 bases from J, with 13 bases between. The CDR3 covers 13 residues. Germline CDR1 LNHDA, CDR2 SQIVND (reference sequence). For the CDR3, the DNA is TGTGCCAGTAGCCTAGCGAGGTGGGAGACCCAGTACTTC. It is translated as CASSLARWETQYF.

The gene calls are TRBV28 and TRBJ1-1, with D perhaps matching TRBD1 (6 bases). CDR3 length equals 14 residues. Germline V CDR1 and CDR2: MDHEN, SYDVKM. Trimming shortened V by 5 bases and J by 3 bases, and 13 bases separated the two germline ends. The CDR3 loop is CASSLQGSDTEAFF. CDR3 sequence (DNA): TGTGCCAGCAGTCTACAGGGATCGGACACTGAAGCTTTCTTT. The whole variable domain, remainder taken from reference TRBV28 and TRBJ1-1, is DVKVTQSSRYLVKRTGEKVFLECVQDMDHENMFWYRQDPGLGLRLIYFSYDVKMKEKGDIPEGYSVSREKKERFSLILESASTNQTSMYLCASSLQGSDTEAFFGQGTRLTVV.

This sequence joins TRBV7-8 and TRBJ2-1; TRBD2 might be the D (6 bases). The germline gives CDR1 SGHVS, CDR2 FQNEAQ. The CDR3 runs 14 residues. The ends were cut back, 6 bases at V and 5 bases at J, with 14 bases in the middle. The CDR3 region has the DNA TGTGCCAGCAGATCGGGACTCCCGAACAATGAGCAGTTCTTC. Amino acids: CASRSGLPNNEQFF.

This clone was counted once. The rearrangement joins TRBV5-1 to TRBJ2-6, with D uncertain. The germline V gene encodes CDR1 SGHRS and CDR2 YFSETQ. V dropped 0 bases and J dropped 1 base, with 5 bases sitting between them. This CDR3 spans 15 amino acids. For the CDR3, the DNA is TGCGCCAGCAGCTTGGCTATGTCTGGGGCCAACGTCCTGACTTTC. This translates into CASSLAMSGANVLTF.

The chain has TRBV4-2 and TRBJ1-1; maybe TRBD1 (6 bases). Trimming left V 2 bases short and J 4 bases short, with 14 bases between. Germline V gives CDR1 LGHNA, CDR2 YNFKEQ. The length of the CDR3 is 15 residues. CDR3: CASSQKTGGGTEAFF. In DNA form, the CDR3 reads TGTGCCAGCAGCCAAAAGACAGGCGGGGGCACTGAAGCTTTCTTT.

V gene TRBV28 combines with J gene TRBJ1-1, with D perhaps matching TRBD1 (6 bases). The CDR3 covers 11 residues. Germline assignment: CDR1 MDHEN and CDR2 SYDVKM. The V and J ends lost 5 bases and 7 bases respectively, with 8 bases between them. This chain's CDR3 is CASSNRVEAFF. DNA of the CDR3: TGTGCCAGCAGTAACAGGGTTGAAGCTTTCTTT.

The rearrangement links TRBV18 to TRBJ2-7; 7 nucleotides line up with TRBD2. Germline CDR1 and CDR2: KGHSH and LQKENI. The CDR3 spans 15 residues. Losses at the gene ends were 6 bases for V and 4 bases for J; bases not matched to a gene: 12. CDR3 protein: CASSRTSETGYEQYF. In DNA, the CDR3 is TGTGCCAGCTCTCGCACTAGCGAGACCGGATACGAGCAGTACTTC.

This chain links TRBV7-2 with TRBJ1-1; unclear D gene. Germline-derived CDR1 and CDR2 are SGHTA and FQGNSA. V lost 2 bases and J 0 bases, leaving 10 bases between the germline ends. There are 15 residues in the CDR3. The CDR3 is CASSLRHGVNTEAFF. The CDR3 DNA reads as TGTGCCAGCAGCTTACGTCACGGGGTGAACACTGAAGCTTTCTTT.

The rearrangement joins TRBV5-1 to TRBJ2-3; a possible D gene is TRBD2 (6 bases). Trimming left V 7 bases short and J 5 bases short, with 20 bases between. The CDR3 consists of 15 residues. The germline gives CDR1 SGHRS, CDR2 YFSETQ. CDR3: CASGSFGSGGDTQYF. The CDR3 DNA reads as TGCGCCAGCGGTAGTTTCGGGAGTGGGGGAGATACGCAGTATTTT.

The J gene is TRBJ1-2, the V gene TRBV28, with TRBD1 matching 7 bases. The CDR3 is 11 residues long. From germline, CDR1 is MDHEN and CDR2 SYDVKM. The CDR3 sequence: CATLRGLGYTF. Written as DNA, the CDR3 is TGTGCAACCCTAAGGGGGCTTGGCTACACCTTC.

The chain carries TRBV9 and TRBJ2-2; 10 bases match TRBD1. The CDR3 length is 15 residues. Germline CDR1 and CDR2: SGDLS and YYNGEE. V lost 4 bases and J lost 4; bases outside the gene matches: 4. Here the CDR3 reads CASSPGQGGTGELFF. CDR3 in DNA: TGTGCCAGCAGCCCCGGACAGGGGGGCACCGGGGAGCTGTTTTTT.

A note on this clone: Other nucleotide sequences in the sample specify the same CDR3. V gene TRBV18 combines with J gene TRBJ2-3; the D is unclear. Looked up from germline, CDR1 is KGHSH and CDR2 is LQKENI. The V and J ends lost 0 bases and 6 bases respectively, with 7 bases between them. CDR3 size: 13 residues. CDR3: CASSPPGADTQYF. The CDR3, as DNA: TGTGCCAGCTCACCACCGGGCGCCGATACGCAGTATTTT.